These 12 T cell receptor beta chains share one sample of origin, sequenced in a study of blood T cell repertoires in COVID-19. Clones were sequenced by immunoSEQ multiplex PCR, and TCRdb holds only the in-frame ones, with some missing. This table has 250,000 to 300,000 clones, 75% to 90% appearing once. Sequencing was performed on peripheral blood. The receptors here all came from a man aged 45-65 years with acute or convalescent COVID-19.

The rearrangement links TRBV5-1 to TRBJ2-1; 7 bases fit TRBD2. The germline V gene has CDR1 SGHRS and CDR2 YFSETQ. V shed 4 bases and J 3 bases; nucleotides not matched to a gene: 10. CDR3 length: 16 residues. CDR3 sequence (DNA): TGCGCCAGCAGCCCGGGAGGCGGCTCCTACTACAATGAGCAGTTCTTC. The encoded protein is CASSPGGGSYYNEQFF.

This chain links TRBV7-9 with TRBJ2-7; D is possibly TRBD1 (6 bases). The germline CDR1 and CDR2 sequences are SEHNR and FQNEAQ (reference sequence). The CDR3 is 14 amino acids. With 0 bases removed from V and 11 bases from J, the gap between germline ends came to 17 bases. This CDR3 is CASSLALRDKGKYF. Written as DNA, the CDR3 is TGTGCCAGCAGCTTAGCGCTCCGGGACAAAGGAAAGTACTTC.

This clone was recorded a few times. The chain uses TRBV5-1 and TRBJ1-1; D is perhaps TRBD1 (6 bases). V lost 0 bases to trimming and J lost 1 base, with 7 bases between them. This CDR3 region has 14 residues. CDR1 is SGHRS and CDR2 is YFSETQ in the germline V gene. The CDR3: CASSLDRANTEAFF. The CDR3 DNA reads as TGCGCCAGCAGCTTGGACAGGGCGAACACTGAAGCTTTCTTT.

The chain joins TRBV19 to TRBJ2-7; 9 nucleotides match TRBD2. The CDR3 runs to 13 residues. V shed 9 bases, J shed 7 bases, and the junction held 10 bases outside the gene matches. CDR1 is LNHDA, CDR2 SQIVND, per germline (reference sequence). CDR3 coding DNA: TGTGCCAGCACAAGGCGGGGGGGCCAGGAGCAGTACTTC. Encoded protein: CASTRRGGQEQYF.

The V and J genes are TRBV30 and TRBJ1-1; D gene ambiguous. Trimming pared 5 bases from V and 5 bases from J, leaving 21 bases between. The CDR3 length is 15 residues. Looked up from germline, CDR1 is GTSNPN and CDR2 is SVGIG (reference sequence). CDR3 in DNA: TGTGCCTGGGTCTCCCCGCGGGCAGGCAAGACTGAAGCTTTCTTT. Translated: CAWVSPRAGKTEAFF. Full variable domain (rest looked up from reference TRBV30 and TRBJ1-1): SQTIHQWPATLVQPVGSPLSLECTVEGTSNPNLYWYRQAAGRGLQLLFYSVGIGQISSEVPQNLSASRPQDRQFILSSKKLLLSDSGFYLCAWVSPRAGKTEAFFGQGTRLTVV.

The chain combines TRBV6-5 with TRBJ2-7; a possible D gene is TRBD2 (5 bases). The CDR3 runs 14 residues. The germline V and J ends were trimmed by 8 bases and 4 bases, with 18 bases remaining between them. CDR1 MNHEY and CDR2 SVGAGI come from the germline V gene. Here the CDR3 DNA reads TGTGCCAGCCGGGGTTTGGACCCGGGGTACGAGCAGTACTTC. Translating it yields CASRGLDPGYEQYF.

This clone has more than one count but fewer than ten. The V gene is TRBV7-9, the J gene TRBJ2-1; 7 nucleotides agree with TRBD2. The CDR3 is 15 amino acids. Trimming took 1 base from V and 7 from J; bases not matched to a gene: 7. The germline gives CDR1 SEHNR, CDR2 FQNEAQ (reference sequence). CDR3 amino acids: CASSLVVTSRNEQFF. CDR3 coding DNA: TGTGCCAGCAGCTTAGTGGTGACTAGCCGGAATGAGCAGTTCTTC. The full variable domain, rest sourced from reference TRBV7-9 and TRBJ2-1, is DTGVSQNPRHKITKRGQNVTFRCDPISEHNRLYWYRQTLGQGPEFLTYFQNEAQLEKSRLLSDRFSAERPKGSFSTLEIQRTEQGDSAMYLCASSLVVTSRNEQFFGPGTRLTVL.

The chain combines TRBV10-2 with TRBJ2-1; 8 nucleotides match TRBD1. The CDR3 contains 16 residues. Trimming removed 7 bases from V and 5 bases from J; junction bases left unmatched: 13. Germline V gene lookup returns CDR1 WSHSY and CDR2 SAAADI. CDR3: CASTLRGQGEDNEQFF. The DNA for the CDR3 is TGCGCCAGCACCCTAAGAGGACAGGGTGAAGACAATGAGCAGTTCTTC.

This CDR3 reads CASSLPGQENYGYTF. Here the CDR3 DNA reads TGCGCCAGCAGCTTACCGGGACAGGAGAACTATGGCTACACCTTC. J is TRBJ1-2 and V is TRBV5-1, with 8 nucleotides matching TRBD1. The V segment lost 2 bases and the J segment 2 bases; nucleotides outside the gene matches: 5. Per germline, CDR1 SGHRS and CDR2 YFSETQ. The CDR3 extends over 15 amino acids.

This clone was detected only once. The chain couples TRBV7-3 to TRBJ1-1; D call uncertain. CDR3 length: 13 amino acids. V dropped 5 bases and J dropped 7 bases, with 14 bases sitting between them. Germline-derived CDR1 and CDR2 are SGHTA and FQGTGA. The CDR3 DNA sequence: TGTGCCAGCAGCCACCCGGGAACGGGTGAAGCTTTCTTT. Residues: CASSHPGTGEAFF.

This chain joins TRBV7-9 and TRBJ1-2, with D possibly TRBD1 on 5 matching bases. Per the germline V gene, CDR1 is SEHNR and CDR2 is FQNEAQ (reference sequence). V was cut by 5 bases and J by 8 bases, with 24 bases left in between. The CDR3 runs 16 residues. The CDR3 sequence is CASSAAGQTTLNGYTF. In DNA, the CDR3 is TGTGCCAGCAGCGCCGCGGGGCAAACAACCCTAAACGGCTACACCTTC.

The chain is built from TRBV25-1 and TRBJ1-6; TRBD1 matches 8 bases. Germline assignment: CDR1 MGHDK and CDR2 SYGVNS. The CDR3 is 15 residues long. The V gene end was trimmed by 3 bases and the J gene end by 4 bases; junction bases not matched to a gene: 2. In DNA, the CDR3 is TGTGCCAGCAGTGATTGGGACAGGTATAATTCACCCCTCCACTTT. Translating it yields CASSDWDRYNSPLHF.